What follows describes a single TCR beta chain. This specimen comes from a study of blood T cell repertoires in COVID-19. Trimming removed 3 bases at V and 2 bases at J, with 11 bases between. Germline-derived CDR1 and CDR2 are LGHDT and YNNKEL (reference sequence). This CDR3 is built from 15 residues. Study processing details: Estimation of nucleated cell counts was performed using reference gene primer amplification. Libraries were prepared by immunoSEQ multiplex PCR; TCRdb keeps only in-frame clonotypes and omits some of them. Clone size and the V and J calls come from that table; the DNA yielded D and trimming. The table records 55,000 to 75,000 clones, about 86% of them present only once.

This sequence originates from a man aged 50-59 years with acute or convalescent COVID-19. The rearrangement uses TRBV3-1 (or the pseudogene TRBV3-2) and TRBJ2-1; TRBD2 might be the D (6 bases). The sample was peripheral blood. CDR3 region: CASSHLGGTYNEQFF. In DNA form, the CDR3 reads TGTGCCAGCAGCCACCTGGGCGGGACCTACAATGAGCAGTTCTTC.